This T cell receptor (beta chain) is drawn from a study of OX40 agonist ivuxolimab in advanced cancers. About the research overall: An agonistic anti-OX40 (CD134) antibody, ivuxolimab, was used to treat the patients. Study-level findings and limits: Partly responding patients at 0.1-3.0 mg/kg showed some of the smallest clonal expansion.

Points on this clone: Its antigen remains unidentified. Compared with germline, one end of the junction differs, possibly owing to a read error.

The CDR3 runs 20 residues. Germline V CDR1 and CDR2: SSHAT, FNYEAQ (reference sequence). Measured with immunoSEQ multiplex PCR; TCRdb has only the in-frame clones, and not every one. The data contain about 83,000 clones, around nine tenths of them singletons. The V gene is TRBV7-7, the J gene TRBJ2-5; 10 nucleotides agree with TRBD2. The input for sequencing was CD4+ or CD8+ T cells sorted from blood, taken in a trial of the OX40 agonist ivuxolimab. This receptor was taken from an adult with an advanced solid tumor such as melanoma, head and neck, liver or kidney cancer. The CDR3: CASSLASGGPRGGAQETQYF. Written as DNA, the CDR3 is TGTGCTAGCAGCTTAGCTAGCGGGGGCCCTCGCGGGGGGGCCCAAGAGACCCAGTACTTC.